The 22 T cell receptor beta chains presented below share a single source sample, sequenced in a study of cytomegalovirus exposure and HLA in healthy donors. 13 Jbeta primers and 60 Vbeta primers were used for the PCR. Using immunoSEQ multiplex PCR, the repertoire was profiled, and TCRdb retains in-frame clones only, with some absent. The sample lists some 170,000 clones; around nine tenths were seen once. The specimen sequenced was PBMCs. The receptors shown here come from a woman aged 25 to 39 in good health and CMV-seronegative.

The chain combines TRBV7-2 with TRBJ1-5; 7 bases align to TRBD1. This CDR3 comprises 14 residues. Germline V CDR1 and CDR2: SGHTA, FQGNSA. The V gene end was trimmed by 5 bases and the J gene end by 8 bases; junction bases not matched to a gene: 9. The CDR3 DNA sequence: TGTGCCAGCAGCCAGCGGGCAGGGGGTAAGCCCCAGCATTTT. Protein: CASSQRAGGKPQHF.

The chain uses TRBV6-1 and TRBJ1-3; the D is unclear. V lost 2 bases to trimming and J lost 2 bases, with 10 bases between them. The CDR3 is 15 residues long. The germline CDR1 and CDR2 sequences are MNHNS and SASEGT. Here the CDR3 DNA reads TGTGCCAGCAGTGAACTGCAGCGAGCTGGAAACACCATATATTTT. Amino acid sequence: CASSELQRAGNTIYF.

The CDR3 loop is CAWVAGFGVDEQFF. For the CDR3, the DNA is TGTGCCTGGGTAGCGGGGTTCGGGGTGGATGAGCAGTTCTTC. The V gene is TRBV30, the J gene TRBJ2-1, with TRBD2 identical over 8 bases. V lost 5 bases to trimming and J lost 8 bases; unmatched junction nucleotides: 11. From germline, CDR1 is GTSNPN and CDR2 SVGIG (reference sequence). This CDR3 is built from 14 residues.

The chain links TRBV16 to TRBJ2-3, with 7 nucleotides matching TRBD2. The CDR3 is 15 amino acids. CDR1 is KGHSY, CDR2 FQNENV, per germline. Trimming at V came to 1 base and at J to 7 bases, leaving 8 bases not matched to a gene. This chain's CDR3 is CASSQFLAVANTQYF. In DNA, the CDR3 is TGTGCCAGCAGCCAATTCCTAGCGGTTGCTAATACGCAGTATTTT.

This chain connects TRBV6-5 to TRBJ1-5; TRBD1 aligns across 7 bases. The CDR3 runs 15 residues. Germline V gives CDR1 MNHEY, CDR2 SVGAGI. After removal of 6 bases from V and 4 bases from J, the junction contained 9 bases not matched to a gene. Written as DNA, the CDR3 is TGTGCCAGCAGCCATGACAGGGCGCCGAATCAGCCCCAGCATTTT. Amino acid sequence: CASSHDRAPNQPQHF.

This CDR3 reads CASSLRRDTEAFF. The CDR3 DNA sequence: TGTGCCAGTAGTCTGCGGAGGGACACTGAAGCTTTCTTT. The V and J genes are TRBV19 and TRBJ1-1; D remains unclear. Germline CDR1 is LNHDA and CDR2 is SQIVND (reference sequence). The CDR3 runs 13 residues. Trimming took off 5 bases at V and 3 bases at J, with 10 bases between the two ends.

The chain combines TRBV7-9 with TRBJ1-3, with unresolved D. The CDR3 totals 14 residues. Deletions cut 3 bases from V and 0 bases from J, with 6 bases between. Germline V gene data show CDR1 as SEHNR and CDR2 as FQNEAQ (reference sequence). The CDR3 region has the DNA TGTGCCAGCAGCTTGAAGAGCTCTGGAAACACCATATATTTT. The encoded protein is CASSLKSSGNTIYF.

The count of this clone is one. V and J are TRBV5-6 and TRBJ2-5, with a tentative D call TRBD1 (6 bases). Germline V gene data show CDR1 as SGHDT and CDR2 as YYEEEE. The length of the CDR3 is 11 residues. V dropped 4 bases and J dropped 11 bases, with 12 bases sitting between them. The CDR3 region is CASSLAGEQYF. The CDR3 DNA is TGTGCCAGCAGCCTTGCAGGGGAGCAGTACTTC.

The rearrangement joins TRBV4-1 to TRBJ2-7, with 8 bases matching TRBD1. The trim removed 1 base at V and 2 bases at J, leaving 4 bases unmatched. The CDR3 has 15 amino acids. CDR1 is MGHRA and CDR2 is YSYEKL in the germline V gene. CDR3 sequence: CASSQVGTGPYEQYF. The CDR3 DNA sequence: TGCGCCAGCAGCCAAGTGGGGACAGGTCCCTACGAGCAGTACTTC.

This chain uses TRBV2 with TRBJ2-7, with 7 bases that match TRBD1. This CDR3 spans 12 amino acids. The germline CDR1 and CDR2 sequences are SNHLY and FYNNEI. V shed 7 bases, J shed 4 bases, and the junction held 4 bases outside the gene matches. Here the CDR3 DNA reads TGTGCCAGCACAGGGGGTTTGTACGAGCAGTACTTC. Its translation is CASTGGLYEQYF.

This clone came up once. The chain has TRBV29-1 and TRBJ2-7; D is perhaps TRBD1 (6 bases). The CDR3 runs 12 residues. Looked up from germline, CDR1 is SQVTM and CDR2 is ANQGSEA. The germline V and J ends were trimmed by 6 bases and 4 bases, with 13 bases remaining between them. The CDR3: CSVMLQGYEQYF. In nucleotides, the CDR3 is TGCAGCGTCATGTTACAGGGTTACGAGCAGTACTTC.

V usage is TRBV19 and J usage is TRBJ2-6, with TRBD1 identical over 9 bases. The germline CDR1 and CDR2 sequences are LNHDA and SQIVND (reference sequence). Unmatched junction bases numbered 13, after V lost 4 bases and J lost 0 bases. This CDR3 has 20 residues. The CDR3 region is CASSRSLVDRGFSGANVLTF. The CDR3, as DNA: TGTGCCAGTAGTAGATCCCTAGTGGACAGGGGATTCTCTGGGGCCAACGTCCTGACTTTC.

V usage is TRBV14 and J usage is TRBJ2-7, with a tentative D call TRBD2 (6 bases). V shed 8 bases and J shed 4 bases, with 15 bases lying between them. The CDR3 extends over 13 amino acids. The germline V gene has CDR1 SGHDN and CDR2 FVKESK. For the CDR3, the DNA is TGTGCCAGCGCCGGGACTCCCCTTTACGAGCAGTACTTC. Encoded protein: CASAGTPLYEQYF.

This clone was counted between two and nine times. CDR3 DNA: TGTGCCAGCAGCTTACATCAGGGCGTCGAGCAGTACTTC. Its translation: CASSLHQGVEQYF. The rearrangement links TRBV7-2 to TRBJ2-5; possible D gene TRBD1, 5 bases. TRBJ2-7 explains the end of the DNA better; the J call may be wrong. Per germline, CDR1 SGHTA and CDR2 FQGNSA. CDR3 length: 13 residues.

The chain links TRBV6-1 to TRBJ1-3; D unresolved. Trimming took 4 bases from V and 0 from J, leaving 10 bases between them. CDR3 length: 15 residues. CDR1 is MNHNS, CDR2 SASEGT, per germline. CDR3 in amino acids: CASSGQAFSGNTIYF. The DNA for the CDR3 is TGTGCCAGCAGTGGCCAGGCGTTCTCTGGAAACACCATATATTTT.

The chain uses TRBV7-7 and TRBJ2-5; weak D call: TRBD2 (5 bases). CDR1 and CDR2 from the germline V gene are SSHAT and FNYEAQ (reference sequence). This CDR3 has 15 amino acids. With 3 bases removed from V and 2 bases from J, the gap between germline ends came to 13 bases. Written as DNA, the CDR3 is TGTGCCAGCAGCTTCGGCGGAGGTGGACAAGAGACCCAGTACTTC. Translated, it gives CASSFGGGGQETQYF. Using reference TRBV7-7 and TRBJ2-5 for the parts outside the CDR3, the full variable domain is GAGVSQSPRYKVTKRGQDVTLRCDPISSHATLYWYQQALGQGPEFLTYFNYEAQPDKSGLPSDRFSAERPEGSISTLTIQRTEQRDSAMYRCASSFGGGGQETQYFGPGTRLLVL.

The chain combines TRBV7-7 with TRBJ2-5; 10 nucleotides line up with TRBD2. The J call may be in error: the DNA end matches TRBJ2-7 better. The germline gives CDR1 SSHAT, CDR2 FNYEAQ (reference sequence). The CDR3 is 15 amino acids. Here the CDR3 DNA reads TGTGCCAGCAGCCTCAGAGCGGGAGGGCCGTACGAGCAGTACTTC. It yields the protein CASSLRAGGPYEQYF.

The chain couples TRBV28 to TRBJ2-7; 12 bases fit TRBD2. CDR1 MDHEN and CDR2 SYDVKM come from the germline V gene. V lost 2 bases to trimming and J lost 5 bases; unmatched junction nucleotides: 4. This CDR3 is 15 amino acids long. As DNA, the CDR3 is TGTGCCAGCAGTTTAGGACTAGCGGGACGGCACGAGCAGTACTTC. Amino acid sequence: CASSLGLAGRHEQYF.

The rearrangement uses TRBV29-1 and TRBJ2-7, with 7 positions matching TRBD1. J lost 2 bases, V lost 6 bases, and 7 bases had no gene match. Looked up from germline, CDR1 is SQVTM and CDR2 is ANQGSEA. This CDR3 contains 13 residues. CDR3 in amino acids: CSVIPGQTYEQYF. In DNA, the CDR3 is TGCAGCGTCATACCGGGACAGACCTACGAGCAGTACTTC.

The rearrangement links TRBV9 to TRBJ2-6; the match to TRBD2 covers 11 bases. V lost 3 bases, J lost 14 bases, and 4 bases stayed unmatched. CDR3 length: 13 amino acids. CDR1 is SGDLS and CDR2 is YYNGEE in the germline V gene. CDR3 nucleotide sequence: TGTGCCAGCAGCGCGACTAGCGGGGCGCTCCTGACTTTC. The encoded protein is CASSATSGALLTF.

The chain couples TRBV7-2 to TRBJ1-6, with 8 nucleotides matching TRBD1. The V segment lost 4 bases and the J segment 10 bases; nucleotides outside the gene matches: 9. CDR1 is SGHTA, CDR2 FQGNSA, per germline. This CDR3 region has 15 residues. CDR3 loop: CASSSFTGGGSPLHF. CDR3 coding DNA: TGTGCCAGCAGCTCTTTTACAGGGGGAGGCTCACCCCTCCACTTT.

The V gene is TRBV19, the J gene TRBJ2-7; TRBD1 matches 11 bases. The CDR3 loop spans 15 amino acids. Germline loops: CDR1 LNHDA, CDR2 SQIVND (reference sequence). Trimming took 4 bases from V and 1 from J; bases not matched to a gene: 3. CDR3 in amino acids: CASSSRDRGSYEQYF. The CDR3 nucleotides read TGTGCCAGTAGTAGCCGGGACAGGGGGTCCTACGAGCAGTACTTC.